These 28 T cell receptor beta chains originate from one sample sequenced in a study of blood T cell repertoires in COVID-19. Produced via immunoSEQ multiplex PCR; TCRdb's table is partial and in-frame only. This sample yields 200,000 to 250,000 clones, of which 86% are seen a single time; approximately 13% belongs to the top ten. The specimen sequenced was peripheral blood. Source of these receptors: a man at least 80 years old with acute or convalescent COVID-19.

This chain connects TRBV7-2 to TRBJ2-2; tentatively, D is TRBD1 (6 bases). Between the trimmed V and J ends, which lost 4 bases and 1 base, there was a span of 10 bases. This CDR3 is built from 15 residues. Germline V gene data show CDR1 as SGHTA and CDR2 as FQGNSA. CDR3 amino acids: CASSSDRLNTGELFF. CDR3 bases: TGTGCCAGCAGCTCGGACAGATTGAACACCGGGGAGCTGTTTTTT.

The chain combines TRBV7-8 with TRBJ2-3; 12 nucleotides line up with TRBD2. In germline, CDR1 is SGHVS, CDR2 FQNEAQ. V gave up 5 bases and J gave up 6 bases; unmatched junction bases: 15. This CDR3 has 18 amino acids. CDR3 DNA sequence: TGTGCCAGCAGCCCTAGAGCCTGGACTAGCGGGATGGAGGATACGCAGTATTTT. It encodes CASSPRAWTSGMEDTQYF.

This chain connects TRBV19 to TRBJ2-3; D not resolved. V was cut by 1 base and J by 6 bases, with 11 bases left in between. Germline CDR1 LNHDA, CDR2 SQIVND (reference sequence). This CDR3 has 14 residues. The CDR3 reads CASSIGRFDDTQYF. CDR3 sequence (DNA): TGTGCCAGTAGTATAGGGCGGTTTGATGATACGCAGTATTTT.

This chain connects TRBV2 to TRBJ1-2, with 8 bases identical to TRBD1. This CDR3 region has 11 residues. V gave up 8 bases and J gave up 8 bases; unmatched junction bases: 4. Germline-derived CDR1 and CDR2 are SNHLY and FYNNEI. The CDR3 protein is CASRQGFGYTF. The CDR3, as DNA: TGTGCCAGCCGACAGGGGTTCGGCTACACCTTC.

The chain combines TRBV28 with TRBJ1-1; D gene uncertain. The CDR3 is 14 amino acids. Trimming removed 4 bases at V and 2 bases at J, with 11 bases between. Looked up from germline, CDR1 is MDHEN and CDR2 is SYDVKM. DNA of the CDR3: TGTGCCAGCAGTTCTCCCGGGGAAAACACTGAAGCTTTCTTT. This encodes CASSSPGENTEAFF. The full variable domain, its missing parts supplied by reference TRBV28 and TRBJ1-1, is DVKVTQSSRYLVKRTGEKVFLECVQDMDHENMFWYRQDPGLGLRLIYFSYDVKMKEKGDIPEGYSVSREKKERFSLILESASTNQTSMYLCASSSPGENTEAFFGQGTRLTVV.

The chain recombines TRBV5-1 with TRBJ2-1; 7 bases line up with TRBD2. The CDR3 is 14 amino acids. V trimming: 0 bases; J trimming: 9 bases; junction bases outside the gene matches: 6. Germline V lookup: CDR1 SGHRS, CDR2 YFSETQ. The CDR3 sequence: CASSLVGGEGEQFF. The CDR3, as DNA: TGCGCCAGCAGCTTGGTCGGCGGGGAGGGTGAGCAGTTCTTC.

The chain carries TRBV7-2 and TRBJ2-7, with a tentative D call TRBD1 (6 bases). This CDR3 spans 17 amino acids. CDR1 and CDR2 from the germline V gene are SGHTA and FQGNSA. Deletions cut 5 bases from V and 3 bases from J, with 23 bases between. The CDR3 here is CASSRQVRAGVLYEQYF. CDR3 sequence (DNA): TGTGCCAGCAGCCGCCAAGTTCGGGCAGGGGTCCTCTACGAGCAGTACTTC.

V is TRBV14 and J is TRBJ1-2; D is possibly TRBD1 (5 bases). V was pared by 5 bases and J by 4 bases, with 14 bases between. Germline V gene sequence: CDR1 SGHDN, CDR2 FVKESK. The CDR3 is 14 residues long. The CDR3 DNA reads as TGTGCCAGCAGCGTATATCGGGGGGGCTATGGCTACACCTTC. Translating gives CASSVYRGGYGYTF.

The rearrangement uses TRBV7-9 and TRBJ2-7; 9 nucleotides match TRBD1. The CDR3 contains 16 residues. CDR1 is SEHNR and CDR2 is FQNEAQ in the germline V gene (reference sequence). V gave up 3 bases and J gave up 1 base; unmatched junction bases: 7. The CDR3 nucleotides read TGTGCCAGCAGCTTCTCCGGGACAGGGATGTCCTACGAGCAGTACTTC. It is translated as CASSFSGTGMSYEQYF.

The rearrangement links TRBV7-2 to TRBJ2-3; tentative D call: TRBD2 (6 bases). CDR1 SGHTA and CDR2 FQGNSA come from the germline V gene. V shed 2 bases and J shed 0 bases, with 9 bases lying between them. The CDR3 runs 15 residues. The CDR3, as DNA: TGTGCCAGCAGCTTAATGGGGACTAGCACAGATACGCAGTATTTT. Translating it yields CASSLMGTSTDTQYF.

This clone was seen a single time. The chain combines TRBV29-1 with TRBJ2-1; the D is unclear. Trimming stripped 4 bases from V and 7 bases from J, with 14 bases between. This CDR3 has 13 amino acids. From germline, CDR1 is SQVTM and CDR2 ANQGSEA. For the CDR3, the DNA is TGCAGCGTTGTTGAACCACCCCGGAATGAGCAGTTCTTC. Protein: CSVVEPPRNEQFF.

The sample holds a few counts of this clone. The V gene is TRBV6-5, the J gene TRBJ1-1, with D possibly matching TRBD1 (5 bases). Germline CDR1 MNHEY, CDR2 SVGAGI. The length of the CDR3 is 14 residues. V lost 6 bases and J lost 6, with 17 bases in between. The CDR3 DNA sequence: TGTGCCAGCAGCATTCCGGGGGTAGGGGCTGAAGCTTTCTTT. Translation gives CASSIPGVGAEAFF.

The V call is TRBV6-1, the J call TRBJ1-5, with 8 bases fitting TRBD1. The CDR3 loop spans 12 amino acids. Germline V lookup: CDR1 MNHNS, CDR2 SASEGT. V dropped 2 bases and J dropped 16; count of bases not matched to a gene: 7. Written as DNA, the CDR3 is TGTGCCAGCAGTGAAAGTTACAGGGGGAACCATTTT. Protein product: CASSESYRGNHF.

The CDR3 here is CASSESFGQFF. The CDR3 coding sequence is TGTGCCAGCAGTGAATCATTCGGGCAGTTCTTC. The chain employs TRBV25-1 and TRBJ2-1; D unclear. The V end lost 1 base, the J end lost 12 bases, and 7 bases lay between the germline ends. Per germline, CDR1 MGHDK and CDR2 SYGVNS. This CDR3 has 11 amino acids.

The rearrangement uses TRBV18 and TRBJ2-2; weak D call: TRBD1 (6 bases). The CDR3 length is 17 residues. Germline assignment: CDR1 KGHSH and CDR2 LQKENI. V was pared by 2 bases and J by 0 bases, with 13 bases between. This CDR3 reads CASSPSRGNPNTGELFF. In DNA, the CDR3 is TGTGCCAGCTCACCAAGCAGGGGTAATCCGAACACCGGGGAGCTGTTTTTT.

The rearrangement links TRBV28 to TRBJ1-2; D possibly corresponds to TRBD1 (5 bases). CDR3 length: 15 amino acids. V was trimmed by 3 bases and J by 2 bases, leaving 13 bases between them. Germline V lookup: CDR1 MDHEN, CDR2 SYDVKM. CDR3 loop: CASSLNGAGNYGYTF. In nucleotides, the CDR3 is TGTGCCAGCAGTTTGAATGGTGCAGGGAACTATGGCTACACCTTC.

The chain links TRBV20-1 to TRBJ1-5; no definite D call. Trimming took off 3 bases at V and 7 bases at J, with 19 bases between the two ends. The germline V gene has CDR1 DFQATT and CDR2 SNEGSKA (reference sequence). This CDR3 region has 15 residues. The CDR3 here is CSASSGGSRGQPQHF. The CDR3 coding sequence is TGCAGTGCTAGTTCGGGTGGGTCCCGAGGACAGCCCCAGCATTTT.

V gene TRBV28 combines with J gene TRBJ1-6; tentative D call: TRBD1 (5 bases). With 7 bases removed from V and 9 bases from J, the gap between germline ends came to 19 bases. The CDR3 contains 15 residues. Looked up from germline, CDR1 is MDHEN and CDR2 is SYDVKM. The CDR3 reads CASKASGSGGSPLHF. CDR3 in DNA: TGTGCCAGCAAAGCCTCAGGCTCCGGGGGTTCACCCCTCCACTTT.

The rearrangement links TRBV10-2 to TRBJ1-1; D possibly corresponds to TRBD1 (6 bases). The V gene's germline CDR1 is WSHSY and CDR2 SAAADI. This CDR3 spans 11 amino acids. V was clipped by 3 bases and J by 10 bases, with 9 bases between them. CDR3 residues: CASSDGGRAFF. The DNA for the CDR3 is TGCGCCAGCAGTGATGGGGGCAGAGCTTTCTTT.

The chain links TRBV3-1 (or the pseudogene TRBV3-2) to TRBJ1-2; unclear D gene. The CDR3 covers 15 residues. Germline values: CDR1 LGHDT, CDR2 YNNKEL (reference sequence). With 0 bases removed from V and 4 bases from J, the gap between germline ends came to 12 bases. The DNA of the CDR3 is TGTGCCAGCAGCCAAGAACGGGGAGTCGGCTATGGCTACACCTTC. It codes for CASSQERGVGYGYTF.

This clone was detected only a few times. V and J are TRBV28 and TRBJ1-5; tentative D call: TRBD1 (5 bases). Germline V CDR1 and CDR2: MDHEN, SYDVKM. With 6 bases removed from V and 5 bases from J, the gap between germline ends came to 14 bases. The CDR3 is made up of 14 amino acids. The CDR3 DNA sequence: TGTGCCAGCAGCCTGCAGGGACTATATCAGCCCCAGCATTTT. It translates to CASSLQGLYQPQHF.

This clone was seen a handful of times. The V and J genes are TRBV10-3 and TRBJ1-4; D is ambiguous. This CDR3 region has 12 residues. V lost 2 bases, J lost 5 bases, and 3 bases lay in between. Germline loops: CDR1 ENHRY, CDR2 SYGVKD. The CDR3 spells CAISEENEKLFF. CDR3 DNA: TGTGCCATCAGTGAGGAGAATGAAAAACTGTTTTTT.

The chain combines TRBV4-2 with TRBJ1-3; a possible D gene is TRBD1 (6 bases). Germline V gives CDR1 LGHNA, CDR2 YNFKEQ. Trimming cost V 3 bases and J 2 bases, with 17 bases left between them. The CDR3 is 17 residues long. Written as DNA, the CDR3 is TGTGCCAGCAGCCAGATGATTGGGACACAAACTGGAAACACCATATATTTT. Translation: CASSQMIGTQTGNTIYF.

This clone appeared a single time. The CDR3 is CASSMGLAGLGELFF. The CDR3 region has the DNA TGTGCCAGTAGTATGGGACTAGCGGGTCTTGGGGAGCTGTTTTTT. This sequence joins TRBV19 and TRBJ2-2, with 12 bases aligning to TRBD2. Germline trimming cut 3 bases from V and 8 bases from J; bases unmatched to any gene: 4. There are 15 residues in the CDR3. The germline gives CDR1 LNHDA, CDR2 SQIVND (reference sequence).

V usage is TRBV6-5 and J usage is TRBJ1-1; TRBD1 is a possible D gene (5 bases). CDR1 is MNHEY, CDR2 SVGAGI, per germline. CDR3 length: 12 residues. V was pared by 5 bases and J by 8 bases, with 12 bases between. The CDR3 spells CASSRLQGEAFF. The CDR3 coding sequence is TGTGCCAGCAGTCGACTCCAGGGAGAAGCTTTCTTT.

This clone was counted only a few times. The chain carries TRBV19 and TRBJ2-2; no clear D gene. The CDR3 length is 14 residues. Per germline, CDR1 LNHDA and CDR2 SQIVND (reference sequence). V was cut by 6 bases and J by 4 bases, with 12 bases left in between. The CDR3 here is CASSYVRSTGELFF. DNA of the CDR3: TGTGCCAGTAGCTATGTCCGGAGCACCGGGGAGCTGTTTTTT. Full variable domain (remainder filled in from reference TRBV19 and TRBJ2-2): DGGITQSPKYLFRKEGQNVTLSCEQNLNHDAMYWYRQDPGQGLRLIYYSQIVNDFQKGDIAEGYSVSREKKESFPLTVTSAQKNPTAFYLCASSYVRSTGELFFGEGSRLTVL.

The genes are TRBV15 and TRBJ1-2, with 8 nucleotides matching TRBD1. Germline CDR1 reads LNHNV; CDR2 reads YYDKDF (reference sequence). CDR3 length: 13 residues. V lost 3 bases and J lost 6; bases outside the gene matches: 3. DNA for the CDR3: TGTGCCACCAGCAGGGCACAGGGGGATGGCTACACCTTC. The encoded protein is CATSRAQGDGYTF.

The CDR3 is CASSLGQGGAFF. The DNA for the CDR3 is TGTGCCAGCAGTTTGGGACAGGGAGGGGCTTTCTTT. This sequence joins TRBV28 and TRBJ1-1; 9 bases line up with TRBD1. Germline CDR1 MDHEN, CDR2 SYDVKM. The length of the CDR3 is 12 residues. With V trimmed by 3 bases and J by 11 bases, 4 bases remained unmatched.